Below are 17 T cell receptor beta chains sequenced from a single sample in a study of PD-1 blockade in classical Hodgkin lymphoma. Exposure to brentuximab vedotin varied, and each patient had relapsed following autologous stem cell transplantation. The method was immunoSEQ multiplex PCR; TCRdb's version includes in-frame clones alone and lacks a portion of them. The sample yields 70,000 or so clones, 93% seen once. The sequencing used peripheral blood mononuclear cells (PBMCs), collected at baseline. The receptors here all came from a human donor with classical Hodgkin lymphoma.

This clone was seen just once. The chain combines TRBV6-5 with TRBJ2-3; unclear D gene. CDR1 MNHEY and CDR2 SVGAGI come from the germline V gene. The CDR3 sequence is 13 residues long. V gave up 7 bases and J gave up 2 bases, with 10 bases separating them. CDR3: CASTASTTDTQYF. The CDR3 DNA sequence: TGTGCCAGCACGGCAAGCACCACAGATACGCAGTATTTT.

The rearrangement links TRBV5-1 to TRBJ2-3, with TRBD2 as a possible D gene (5 bases). The V gene lost 2 bases and the J gene lost 4 bases, with 11 bases spanning the gap. Germline-derived CDR1 and CDR2 are SGHRS and YFSETQ. The CDR3 extends over 14 amino acids. CDR3 sequence (DNA): TGCGCCAGCAGCTTAGGGAGAGGCCCAGATACGCAGTATTTT. It is translated as CASSLGRGPDTQYF. Variable domain in full (rest from reference TRBV5-1 and TRBJ2-3): KAGVTQTPRYLIKTRGQQVTLSCSPISGHRSVSWYQQTPGQGLQFLFEYFSETQRNKGNFPGRFSGRQFSNSRSEMNVSTLELGDSALYLCASSLGRGPDTQYFGPGTRLTVL.

Written as DNA, the CDR3 is TGTGCCAGCTCACCGGAGGTAGGGGTAGGCTCTGAAGCTTTCTTT. Its translation is CASSPEVGVGSEAFF. The V call is TRBV18, the J call TRBJ1-1; tentative D call: TRBD1 (5 bases). The CDR3 is 15 residues long. V was pared by 3 bases and J by 6 bases, with 17 bases between. Germline V gives CDR1 KGHSH, CDR2 LQKENI.

The V call is TRBV28, the J call TRBJ2-7; 15 nucleotides align to TRBD2. V lost 8 bases, J lost 12 bases, and 8 bases stayed unmatched. Germline assignment: CDR1 MDHEN and CDR2 SYDVKM. The CDR3 sequence is 13 residues long. The CDR3 nucleotides are TGTGCCAGCGGGCCCGGACTAGCGGGAGGGGGGTACTTC. Its protein is CASGPGLAGGGYF.

The J gene is TRBJ2-5, the V gene TRBV4-2; D might be TRBD2 (6 bases). The CDR3 length is 16 residues. Germline V gene data show CDR1 as LGHNA and CDR2 as YNFKEQ. V lost 1 base and J 4 bases, leaving 16 bases between the germline ends. CDR3 amino acids: CASSQVPAGYIETQYF. DNA for the CDR3: TGTGCCAGCAGCCAAGTCCCGGCGGGATATATAGAGACCCAGTACTTC.

Comments on this clone: The sample carries other DNA sequences with the same CDR3. The V and J genes are TRBV18 and TRBJ2-3; 15 nucleotides agree with TRBD2. The CDR3 sequence is 17 residues long. Germline CDR1 and CDR2: KGHSH and LQKENI. The junction had 4 bases not matched to a gene; V was cut back by 6 bases and J by 0 bases. CDR3 bases: TGTGCCAGCTCCCCCGGGACTAGCGGGGGGAGCACAGATACGCAGTATTTT. Its protein product is CASSPGTSGGSTDTQYF.

The V gene is TRBV19, the J gene TRBJ2-7; D call uncertain. The germline V gene has CDR1 LNHDA and CDR2 SQIVND (reference sequence). The CDR3 is made up of 13 amino acids. V was cut by 0 bases and J by 0 bases, with 3 bases left in between. DNA of the CDR3: TGTGCCAGTAGTATAGAAATCTCCTACGAGCAGTACTTC. The encoded protein is CASSIEISYEQYF.

V and J are TRBV19 and TRBJ1-2; D not certain. Germline V gene sequence: CDR1 LNHDA, CDR2 SQIVND (reference sequence). V was pared by 10 bases and J by 3 bases, with 15 bases between. The CDR3 is 13 amino acids. The DNA for the CDR3 is TGTGCCACGGCTTCTGGTACGCACTATGGCTACACCTTC. The encoded protein is CATASGTHYGYTF.

The chain uses TRBV5-1 and TRBJ2-7; 9 bases map to TRBD1. Germline V CDR1 and CDR2: SGHRS, YFSETQ. The CDR3 spans 14 residues. Trimming cost V 4 bases and J 2 bases; bases outside gene matches: 4. This CDR3 is CASSETGGAYEQYF. CDR3 coding DNA: TGCGCCAGCAGCGAGACAGGGGGGGCCTACGAGCAGTACTTC.

This clone was counted once. The V call is TRBV19, the J call TRBJ2-7; D is perhaps TRBD1 (6 bases). This CDR3 is built from 11 residues. Trimming took off 10 bases at V and 1 base at J, with 8 bases between the two ends. Germline V gene data show CDR1 as LNHDA and CDR2 as SQIVND (reference sequence). The CDR3: CAKDRSYEQYF. DNA for the CDR3: TGTGCCAAAGACAGGTCCTACGAGCAGTACTTC.

This clone was observed a single time. The gene calls are TRBV27 and TRBJ2-5; TRBD2 aligns across 7 bases. The CDR3 contains 14 residues. Unmatched junction bases numbered 8, after V lost 5 bases and J lost 5 bases. Looked up from germline, CDR1 is MNHEY and CDR2 is SMNVEV (reference sequence). The CDR3 DNA reads TGTGCCAGCAGTGGGGGGAGGGCCGGGGAGACCCAGTACTTC. This gives the protein CASSGGRAGETQYF.

The rearrangement links TRBV19 to TRBJ2-7; TRBD1 aligns across 10 bases. The CDR3 loop spans 15 amino acids. Germline V gene sequence: CDR1 LNHDA, CDR2 SQIVND (reference sequence). V shed 3 bases and J 3 bases; nucleotides not matched to a gene: 5. CDR3 bases: TGTGCCAGTAGTATTGGACAGGGGGGAGGCTACGAGCAGTACTTC. It codes for CASSIGQGGGYEQYF.

The chain combines TRBV6-6 with TRBJ1-4, with D perhaps TRBD1 (6 bases). The CDR3 extends over 14 amino acids. V was trimmed by 6 bases and J by 10 bases, leaving 18 bases between them. In germline, CDR1 is MNHNY, CDR2 SVGAGI (reference sequence). CDR3 sequence reads: CASRAEGEKGKLFF. The CDR3 coding sequence is TGTGCCAGCAGAGCCGAGGGGGAGAAGGGAAAACTGTTTTTT.

The chain recombines TRBV7-9 with TRBJ2-7; D gene unclear. In germline, CDR1 is SEHNR, CDR2 FQNEAQ (reference sequence). The ends were cut back, 1 base at V and 2 bases at J, with 9 bases in the middle. The CDR3 consists of 14 residues. CDR3 DNA: TGTGCCAGCAGCTTAGACACCAACCCCTACGAGCAGTACTTC. Its protein product is CASSLDTNPYEQYF.

This sequence joins TRBV29-1 and TRBJ2-1; D may be TRBD1 or TRBD2 (5 bases each). Germline CDR1 and CDR2: SQVTM and ANQGSEA. Trimming cost V 3 bases and J 2 bases, with 8 bases left between them. This CDR3 is 13 amino acids long. This CDR3 is CSVDGTPYNEQFF. The CDR3, as DNA: TGCAGCGTTGACGGGACCCCCTACAATGAGCAGTTCTTC.

The chain employs TRBV6-5 and TRBJ1-6, with 8 bases identical to TRBD1. The CDR3 extends over 14 amino acids. The junction had 4 bases not matched to a gene; V was cut back by 6 bases and J by 6 bases. The germline V gene encodes CDR1 MNHEY and CDR2 SVGAGI. CDR3 in amino acids: CASRATGGNSPLHF. In nucleotides, the CDR3 is TGTGCCAGCAGGGCCACAGGGGGTAATTCACCCCTCCACTTT.

J is TRBJ2-5 and V is TRBV11-2; a weak D match, TRBD1 (6 bases). Trimming took 5 bases from V and 5 from J, leaving 18 bases between them. There are 15 residues in the CDR3. Per the germline V gene, CDR1 is SGHAT and CDR2 is FQNNGV. This CDR3 is CASSLLGQRSETQYF. Written as DNA, the CDR3 is TGTGCCAGCAGCCTGCTCGGACAGAGGTCTGAGACCCAGTACTTC.